This T cell receptor (beta chain) was obtained from a study of cytomegalovirus exposure and HLA in healthy donors. Study in general: Earlier sequencing of approximately 200 million T cells yielded under 120 million unique TCR beta sequences. There were approximately 400 genotyped donors. Of these, roughly 80% fell in the genetic ancestry cluster associated with self-reported Caucasian donors.

Losses at the gene ends were 7 bases for V and 4 bases for J; bases not matched to a gene: 12. CDR1 and CDR2 from the germline V gene are SEHNR and FQNEAQ (reference sequence). The CDR3 spans 15 residues. The PCR made use of 60 Vbeta and 13 Jbeta primers. Assay: immunoSEQ multiplex PCR; the TCRdb copy retains only in-frame clones and omits some. The sample lists 150,000 to 200,000 clones; more than 60% were seen once. The TCR was taken from a woman between 40 and 50 years old in good health and CMV-seropositive. Sequences were obtained from PBMCs. This chain uses TRBV7-9 with TRBJ1-2; 7 bases match TRBD1. The DNA of the CDR3 is TGTGCCAGCACAAAGCCGGGACAGCCACTCTATGGCTACACCTTC. Protein sequence: CASTKPGQPLYGYTF.